These T cell receptor beta chains were read from a single sample in a study of radiation and T cells in renal cell carcinoma. Generated by immunoSEQ multiplex PCR, the TCRdb table keeps only in-frame clones and is missing some. Of 95,000 or so clones listed, 75% to 90% were seen once; the top ten hold approximately 7.9%. The sample in question was blood, obtained from a patient whose treatment included radiotherapy and nephrectomy. These receptors originate from a man aged 50 or older with renal cell carcinoma. The CDR3 runs from the conserved cysteine through the conserved F or W. Each record gives: V gene, clone size, D gene, J gene, CDR3 protein, CDR3 DNA. The D gene is left open where the match is weak. The listing skips clone size in some rows; elsewhere it reads once, few, many or a size class.

v_call: TRBV27; clone_size: once; d_call: TRBD2; j_call: TRBJ2-2; cdr3_aa: CASRTGTSNTGELFF; cdr3_nt: TGTGCCAGCAGGACCGGGACTAGCAATACCGGGGAGCTGTTTTTT
v_call: TRBV2; clone_size: .; d_call: .; j_call: TRBJ2-3; cdr3_aa: CASSEQTDTQYF; cdr3_nt: TGTGCCAGCAGTGAACAGACAGATACGCAGTATTTT
v_call: TRBV5-1; clone_size: .; d_call: .; j_call: TRBJ1-1; cdr3_aa: CASSGDMNTEAFF; cdr3_nt: TGCGCCAGCAGCGGGGACATGAACACTGAAGCTTTCTTT
v_call: TRBV7-9; clone_size: .; d_call: .; j_call: TRBJ2-1; cdr3_aa: CASSLPGLLGNEQFF; cdr3_nt: TGTGCCAGCAGCTTACCCGGGCTGCTGGGGAATGAGCAGTTCTTC
v_call: TRBV5-1; clone_size: .; d_call: .; j_call: TRBJ2-3; cdr3_aa: CASSVESTDTQYF; cdr3_nt: TGCGCCAGCAGTGTGGAAAGCACAGATACGCAGTATTTT
v_call: TRBV7-9; clone_size: few; d_call: .; j_call: TRBJ2-1; cdr3_aa: CASSATRGSFTLGQFF; cdr3_nt: TGTGCCAGCAGCGCAACTAGAGGCAGCTTCACCCTCGGGCAGTTCTTC
v_call: TRBV4-3; clone_size: .; d_call: .; j_call: TRBJ2-2; cdr3_aa: CASSPEVNTNTGELFF; cdr3_nt: TGCGCCAGCAGCCCCGAGGTGAACACGAACACCGGGGAGCTGTTTTTT
v_call: TRBV7-6; clone_size: .; d_call: .; j_call: TRBJ2-1; cdr3_aa: CASSLRMQVKQFF; cdr3_nt: TGTGCCAGCAGCTTGCGTATGCAGGTTAAGCAGTTCTTC
v_call: TRBV18; clone_size: .; d_call: .; j_call: TRBJ2-1; cdr3_aa: CASSLSRASYNEQFF; cdr3_nt: TGTGCCAGCTCACTTAGTAGGGCCTCCTACAATGAGCAGTTCTTC
v_call: TRBV10-3; clone_size: .; d_call: .; j_call: TRBJ1-6; cdr3_aa: CASKEGVEDSPLHF; cdr3_nt: TGTGCCAGTAAAGAGGGAGTGGAAGATTCACCCCTCCACTTT
v_call: TRBV2; clone_size: few; d_call: .; j_call: TRBJ1-1; cdr3_aa: CASRGWMFTEAFF; cdr3_nt: TGTGCCAGCCGGGGGTGGATGTTCACTGAAGCTTTCTTT
v_call: TRBV5-1; clone_size: once; d_call: TRBD1; j_call: TRBJ2-7; cdr3_aa: CASSSGQGTYEQYF; cdr3_nt: TGCGCCAGCAGCTCCGGACAGGGAACCTACGAGCAGTACTTC
v_call: TRBV28; clone_size: .; d_call: .; j_call: TRBJ2-3; cdr3_aa: CASSLIQGGGTDTQYF; cdr3_nt: TGTGCCAGCAGTCTGATACAAGGAGGGGGTACAGATACGCAGTATTTT
v_call: TRBV7-8; clone_size: .; d_call: TRBD2; j_call: TRBJ2-1; cdr3_aa: CASSKERASGEQFF; cdr3_nt: TGTGCCAGCAGCAAGGAGAGGGCTAGCGGGGAGCAGTTCTTC
v_call: TRBV5-1; clone_size: .; d_call: .; j_call: TRBJ1-1; cdr3_aa: CASMVGRDTEAFF; cdr3_nt: TGCGCCAGCATGGTGGGGCGGGACACTGAAGCTTTCTTT
v_call: TRBV6-5; clone_size: .; d_call: .; j_call: TRBJ2-1; cdr3_aa: CASSYSGGYNGYEQFF; cdr3_nt: TGTGCCAGCAGTTACTCAGGGGGTTACAATGGTTATGAGCAGTTCTTC
v_call: TRBV11-2; clone_size: few; d_call: TRBD1; j_call: TRBJ2-1; cdr3_aa: CASSQDRLNEQFF; cdr3_nt: TGTGCCAGCAGCCAGGACAGGCTCAATGAGCAGTTCTTC
v_call: TRBV7-6; clone_size: .; d_call: .; j_call: TRBJ2-5; cdr3_aa: CASSLLKAWDQETQYF; cdr3_nt: TGTGCCAGCAGCCTCCTTAAGGCGTGGGACCAAGAGACCCAGTACTTC
v_call: TRBV7-9; clone_size: once; d_call: .; j_call: TRBJ1-1; cdr3_aa: CASSPGHEDFQTAGAFF; cdr3_nt: TGTGCCAGCAGCCCGGGACACGAGGATTTTCAGACCGCGGGAGCTTTCTTT
v_call: TRBV7-8; clone_size: .; d_call: .; j_call: TRBJ1-5; cdr3_aa: CASSLGRFQGKQPQHF; cdr3_nt: TGTGCCAGCAGCTTAGGTCGTTTCCAGGGGAAACAGCCCCAGCATTTT
v_call: TRBV6-4; clone_size: .; d_call: .; j_call: TRBJ2-2; cdr3_aa: CASSGEGGLTGELFF; cdr3_nt: TGTGCCAGCAGTGGAGAGGGAGGACTCACCGGGGAGCTGTTTTTT
v_call: TRBV11-2; clone_size: .; d_call: TRBD2; j_call: TRBJ2-7; cdr3_aa: CASSRGGEQYF; cdr3_nt: TGTGCCAGCAGCCGGGGGGGCGAGCAGTACTTC
v_call: TRBV30; clone_size: few; d_call: .; j_call: TRBJ1-6; cdr3_aa: CAWSVGQDNSPLHF; cdr3_nt: TGTGCCTGGAGTGTAGGACAAGATAATTCACCCCTCCACTTT
v_call: TRBV10-1; clone_size: .; d_call: .; j_call: TRBJ2-3; cdr3_aa: CASSESADTDTQYF; cdr3_nt: TGCGCCAGCAGTGAGTCTGCCGACACAGATACGCAGTATTTT
v_call: TRBV6-6; clone_size: once; d_call: .; j_call: TRBJ2-1; cdr3_aa: CAISDGVGLGNEQFF; cdr3_nt: TGTGCCATCAGTGATGGTGTGGGCCTGGGCAATGAGCAGTTCTTC
v_call: TRBV7-6; clone_size: once; d_call: .; j_call: TRBJ2-1; cdr3_aa: CASSLIEGGRYNEQFF; cdr3_nt: TGTGCCAGCAGCTTAATCGAGGGGGGGCGGTACAATGAGCAGTTCTTC
v_call: TRBV5-8; clone_size: .; d_call: TRBD1; j_call: TRBJ2-2; cdr3_aa: CASSQNGQGRDGELFF; cdr3_nt: TGTGCCAGCAGCCAAAACGGACAGGGGAGAGACGGGGAGCTGTTTTTT
v_call: TRBV5-5; clone_size: .; d_call: .; j_call: TRBJ1-1; cdr3_aa: CASSSGRNTEAFF; cdr3_nt: TGTGCCAGCAGCTCGGGTCGGAACACTGAAGCTTTCTTT
v_call: TRBV21-1; clone_size: .; d_call: .; j_call: TRBJ1-4; cdr3_aa: CASSTHVGREKLFF; cdr3_nt: TGTGCCAGCAGCACCCACGTTGGGAGGGAAAAACTGTTTTTT
v_call: TRBV6-5; clone_size: .; d_call: TRBD1; j_call: TRBJ1-4; cdr3_aa: CASSRTGAIEKLFF; cdr3_nt: TGTGCCAGCAGTAGGACAGGGGCCATTGAAAAACTGTTTTTT
v_call: TRBV30; clone_size: .; d_call: .; j_call: TRBJ1-3; cdr3_aa: CAWSVQGLDTIYF; cdr3_nt: TGTGCCTGGAGTGTACAGGGTCTCGACACCATATATTTT
v_call: TRBV9; clone_size: .; d_call: .; j_call: TRBJ2-2; cdr3_aa: CASSVPLGRGTGELFF; cdr3_nt: TGTGCCAGCAGCGTACCCCTCGGACGTGGAACCGGGGAGCTGTTTTTT
v_call: TRBV4-1; clone_size: .; d_call: TRBD2; j_call: TRBJ2-2; cdr3_aa: CASSQDPPSGGAGTGELFF; cdr3_nt: TGCGCCAGCAGCCAAGACCCCCCCAGCGGGGGGGCGGGCACCGGGGAGCTGTTTTTT
v_call: TRBV10-1; clone_size: .; d_call: .; j_call: TRBJ2-2; cdr3_aa: CASSRSGRGTGELFF; cdr3_nt: TGCGCCAGCAGTCGGTCGGGGAGAGGCACCGGGGAGCTGTTTTTT
v_call: TRBV7-6; clone_size: .; d_call: TRBD2; j_call: TRBJ2-7; cdr3_aa: CASSLGTSGGEQYF; cdr3_nt: TGTGCCAGCAGCTTAGGGACTAGCGGTGGCGAGCAGTACTTC
v_call: TRBV19; clone_size: .; d_call: .; j_call: TRBJ1-5; cdr3_aa: CASSAPSIQSNSNQPQHF; cdr3_nt: TGTGCCAGTAGTGCGCCCTCCATCCAGAGTAATAGCAATCAGCCCCAGCATTTT
v_call: TRBV6-1; clone_size: .; d_call: .; j_call: TRBJ1-4; cdr3_aa: CASRGTTTNEKLFF; cdr3_nt: TGTGCCAGCAGAGGGACGACTACTAATGAAAAACTGTTTTTT
v_call: TRBV19; clone_size: .; d_call: .; j_call: TRBJ1-5; cdr3_aa: CASSIVVDDGGITHQPQHF; cdr3_nt: TGTGCCAGTAGTATAGTTGTCGACGATGGGGGAATTACACATCAGCCCCAGCATTTT
v_call: TRBV6-5; clone_size: .; d_call: .; j_call: TRBJ2-7; cdr3_aa: CASSYSRNGRLEQYF; cdr3_nt: TGTGCCAGCAGTTACTCGAGGAACGGGAGACTCGAGCAGTACTTC
v_call: TRBV23-1; clone_size: .; d_call: .; j_call: TRBJ2-2; cdr3_aa: CASSQSWARLNYTGELFF; cdr3_nt: TGCGCCAGCAGTCAATCATGGGCCCGACTAAATTACACCGGGGAGCTGTTTTTT
v_call: TRBV19; clone_size: few; d_call: .; j_call: TRBJ1-4; cdr3_aa: CASTPRTTNEKLFF; cdr3_nt: TGTGCCAGTACTCCTAGGACAACTAATGAAAAACTGTTTTTT